The rows below give T cell receptor beta chains drawn from one sample of a study of cytomegalovirus exposure and HLA in healthy donors. Generated by immunoSEQ multiplex PCR, the TCRdb table keeps only in-frame clones and is missing some. Of some 160,000 clones listed, 80% to 90% are singletons. The sequencing sample was made of PBMCs. These receptor sequences come from a woman aged 40 to 50 in good health and CMV-seropositive. CDR3s include the opening cysteine and the closing phenylalanine or tryptophan. D genes are given only for firm matches. Rows may omit the clone size; those that give it use once, few, many or a size class.

clone size: few
D gene: TRBD2
J gene: TRBJ2-5
V gene: TRBV9
CDR3 DNA: TGTGCCAGCAGCGCTAGCGGGAGGGCCCCAGAGACCCAGTACTTC
CDR3 protein: CASSASGRAPETQYF

clone size: NA
D gene: TRBD1
J gene: TRBJ1-1
V gene: TRBV9
CDR3 DNA: TGTGCCAGCAGCGTAGACCCGGGACAGGGTATCACTGAAGCTTTCTTT
CDR3 protein: CASSVDPGQGITEAFF

clone size: NA
D gene: TRBD1
J gene: TRBJ2-7
V gene: TRBV9
CDR3 DNA: TGTGCCAGCAGCGTAGGAGGGGGATCGAGGGGGCCCATTGTGGACGAGCAGTACTTC
CDR3 protein: CASSVGGGSRGPIVDEQYF

clone size: NA
D gene: TRBD2
J gene: TRBJ2-2
V gene: TRBV18
CDR3 DNA: TGTGCCAGCTCACCCCCGGGACTAGCGGGAGGTGTCGGGGAGCTGTTTTTT
CDR3 protein: CASSPPGLAGGVGELFF

clone size: NA
D gene: TRBD1
J gene: TRBJ2-2
V gene: TRBV27
CDR3 DNA: TGTGCCAGCACCTTGGGACAGTGGAACACCGGGGAGCTGTTTTTT
CDR3 protein: CASTLGQWNTGELFF

clone size: NA
D gene: TRBD1
J gene: TRBJ2-7
V gene: TRBV25-1
CDR3 DNA: TGTGCCAGCGGGGACAGGGGCTACGAGCAGTACTTC
CDR3 protein: CASGDRGYEQYF

clone size: NA
D gene: TRBD1
J gene: TRBJ2-3
V gene: TRBV5-1
CDR3 DNA: TGCGCCAGCAGCGGAGACGGACAGGGGCCCACAGATACGCAGTATTTT
CDR3 protein: CASSGDGQGPTDTQYF

clone size: NA
D gene: NA
J gene: TRBJ2-5
V gene: TRBV5-1
CDR3 DNA: TGCGCCAGCAGCCTAAACCCAGCGGCAGAGACCCAGTACTTC
CDR3 protein: CASSLNPAAETQYF

clone size: NA
D gene: NA
J gene: TRBJ2-1
V gene: TRBV5-1
CDR3 DNA: TGCGCCAGCAGCTTGGAACGGCCAGGACATCAAAACAATGAGCAGTTCTTC
CDR3 protein: CASSLERPGHQNNEQFF

clone size: NA
D gene: NA
J gene: TRBJ2-5
V gene: TRBV7-8
CDR3 DNA: TGTGCCAGCAGCTTAGCTCGGGTGGGAGGTCAAGAGACCCAGTACTTC
CDR3 protein: CASSLARVGGQETQYF

clone size: NA
D gene: NA
J gene: TRBJ1-1
V gene: TRBV5-1
CDR3 DNA: TGCGCCAGCAGCTTGGGGCCGAGCGTGAACACTGAAGCTTTCTTT
CDR3 protein: CASSLGPSVNTEAFF

clone size: NA
D gene: NA
J gene: TRBJ2-5
V gene: TRBV2
CDR3 DNA: TGTGCCAGCAGTGGGGGCGTGCGGGGAGGAGAAGAGACCCAGTACTTC
CDR3 protein: CASSGGVRGGEETQYF

clone size: NA
D gene: TRBD1
J gene: TRBJ2-6
V gene: TRBV28
CDR3 DNA: TGTGCCGGTTCTCAGGGGGCTGTTGGGGCCAACGTCCTGACTTTC
CDR3 protein: CAGSQGAVGANVLTF

clone size: NA
D gene: TRBD1
J gene: TRBJ1-4
V gene: TRBV6-7
CDR3 DNA: TGTGCCAGCGGCCGGACAGGGACTAATGAAAAACTGTTTTTT
CDR3 protein: CASGRTGTNEKLFF

clone size: once
D gene: TRBD2
J gene: TRBJ2-7
V gene: TRBV27
CDR3 DNA: TGTGCCAGCAGTCCACAGTGGGGCGGGAGGGATTACGAGCAGTACTTC
CDR3 protein: CASSPQWGGRDYEQYF

clone size: NA
D gene: NA
J gene: TRBJ1-1
V gene: TRBV7-3
CDR3 DNA: TGTGCCAGCAGCTCCTCCGGGGGCACTGAAGCTTTCTTT
CDR3 protein: CASSSSGGTEAFF

clone size: NA
D gene: NA
J gene: TRBJ2-3
V gene: TRBV11-3
CDR3 DNA: TGTGCCAGCAGCTTAGGAGTGGCAGATACGCAGTATTTT
CDR3 protein: CASSLGVADTQYF

clone size: NA
D gene: NA
J gene: TRBJ2-3
V gene: TRBV6-4
CDR3 DNA: TGTGCCAGCAGTCAACCTCCGGCAGATACGCAGTATTTT
CDR3 protein: CASSQPPADTQYF